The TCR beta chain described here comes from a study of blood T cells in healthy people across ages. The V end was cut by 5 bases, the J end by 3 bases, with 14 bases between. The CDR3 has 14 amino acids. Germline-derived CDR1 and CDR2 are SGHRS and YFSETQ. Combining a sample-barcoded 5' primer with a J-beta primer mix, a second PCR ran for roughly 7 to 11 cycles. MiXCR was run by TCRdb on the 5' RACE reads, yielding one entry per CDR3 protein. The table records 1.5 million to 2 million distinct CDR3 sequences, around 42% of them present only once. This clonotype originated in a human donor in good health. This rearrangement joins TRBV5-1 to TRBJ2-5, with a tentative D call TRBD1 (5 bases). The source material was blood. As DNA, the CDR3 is TGCGCCAGCAGGCGTCACAGGCAGGAAGAGACCCAGTACTTC. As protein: CASRRHRQEETQYF.